Each of the 29 T cell receptor beta chains below was sequenced from the same sample in a study of T-cell reconstitution after alpha-beta-depleted transplantation in children. As it was prepared, the TCRbeta library received unique molecular identifiers. TCRdb reprocessed the PCR reads with MiXCR, giving one entry per CDR3 protein. This sample has about 830,000 distinct CDR3 sequences, with 16% found just once. The specimen was PBMCs, mostly from graft donor cells, collected 360 days after TCRalphabeta/CD19-depleted stem cell transplant. The receptors originated from a male patient aged 5 to 17 who had a stem cell transplant for acute lymphoblastic leukemia, so the T cells may come from the graft donor.

This clonotype showed up just a few times. The rearrangement links TRBV7-9 to TRBJ2-3; TRBD2 matches at 8 bases. CDR1 SEHNR and CDR2 FQNEAQ come from the germline V gene (reference sequence). This CDR3 region has 16 residues. V was pared by 2 bases and J by 0 bases, with 4 bases of the junction left unmatched. CDR3 sequence (DNA): TGTGCCAGCAGCTTATATGCTAGCGGGAGCACAGATACGCAGTATTTT. Translating it yields CASSLYASGSTDTQYF.

This clonotype was observed a few times. The chain combines TRBV4-1 with TRBJ2-2; D remains ambiguous. V lost 0 bases and J 3 bases, leaving 8 bases between the germline ends. The CDR3 extends over 15 amino acids. The germline V gene has CDR1 MGHRA and CDR2 YSYEKL. CDR3 protein: CASSQESRDTGELFF. The CDR3 nucleotides are TGCGCCAGCAGCCAAGAATCTCGCGACACCGGGGAGCTGTTTTTT.

This clonotype has just a few counts. The V gene is TRBV20-1, the J gene TRBJ2-3; the D gene is possibly TRBD1 (5 bases). CDR1 and CDR2 (germline): DFQATT, SNEGSKA (reference sequence). Trimming pared 4 bases from V and 4 bases from J, leaving 6 bases between. The CDR3 is 11 amino acids. The DNA for the CDR3 is TGCAGTGCTACACAGGCAGATACGCAGTATTTT. Protein sequence: CSATQADTQYF.

This sequence joins TRBV7-6 and TRBJ2-7; 9 positions match TRBD1. Germline V CDR1 and CDR2: SGHVS, FNYEAQ. The CDR3 loop spans 15 amino acids. With V trimmed by 2 bases and J by 4 bases, 6 bases remained unmatched. The CDR3, as DNA: TGTGCCAGCAGCTTATTAGGGACAGGGATTTACGAGCAGTACTTC. It is translated as CASSLLGTGIYEQYF.

The rearrangement joins TRBV5-5 to TRBJ2-5; 9 bases are a match to TRBD2. This CDR3 contains 16 residues. V shed 4 bases and J 2 bases; nucleotides not matched to a gene: 9. Germline assignment: CDR1 SGHKS and CDR2 YYEKEE (reference sequence). The CDR3 is CASSPRGGTRQETQYF. Here the CDR3 DNA reads TGTGCCAGCAGCCCGCGGGGGGGAACCCGGCAAGAGACCCAGTACTTC.

The chain joins TRBV15 to TRBJ1-5, with D unclear. The CDR3 has 16 amino acids. Germline V gene lookup returns CDR1 LNHNV and CDR2 YYDKDF (reference sequence). The germline V and J ends were trimmed by 1 base and 5 bases, with 15 bases remaining between them. CDR3 nucleotide sequence: TGTGCCACCAGCAGAGGAGGGTCCACTGAGGATCAGCCCCAGCATTTT. Translating gives CATSRGGSTEDQPQHF.

This clonotype was observed a handful of times. Written as DNA, the CDR3 is TGTGCCACCAGCGCGACTAGCGGGAGGGCCTGGGAGCAGTTCTTC. Protein product: CATSATSGRAWEQFF. The chain combines TRBV15 with TRBJ2-1; 14 bases agree with TRBD2. The CDR3 runs to 15 residues. With V trimmed by 5 bases and J by 10 bases, 7 bases remained unmatched. Germline CDR1 reads LNHNV; CDR2 reads YYDKDF (reference sequence). Based on the CDR3 plus reference TRBV15 and TRBJ2-1, the full variable domain is DAMVIQNPRYQVTQFGKPVTLSCSQTLNHNVMYWYQQKSSQAPKLLFHYYDKDFNNEADTPDNFQSRRPNTSFCFLDIRSPGLGDTAMYLCATSATSGRAWEQFFGPGTRLTVL.

The chain couples TRBV13 to TRBJ2-7; D is tentatively TRBD1 or TRBD2 (5 bases each). Germline V gives CDR1 PRHDT, CDR2 FYEKMQ (reference sequence). V lost 1 base and J lost 3, with 13 bases in between. The CDR3 length is 15 residues. As DNA, the CDR3 is TGTGCCAGCAGCTTAGCTGGGGACCCTTACTACGAGCAGTACTTC. This codes for CASSLAGDPYYEQYF.

This clonotype was recorded many times. J is TRBJ2-1 and V is TRBV29-1; D is unresolved. Looked up from germline, CDR1 is SQVTM and CDR2 is ANQGSEA. The CDR3 totals 11 residues. In DNA, the CDR3 is TGCAGTTGCTCGAGTTACAATGAGCAGTTCTTC. Encoded protein: CSCSSYNEQFF.

This sequence joins TRBV3-1 and TRBJ1-4; D unclear. Germline V lookup: CDR1 LGHDT, CDR2 YNNKEL (reference sequence). The CDR3 sequence is 15 residues long. V dropped 2 bases and J dropped 11 bases, with 18 bases sitting between them. The CDR3 DNA reads TGTGCCAGCAGCCAACTGCGCGGGCTTGAAAGCAAACTGTTTTTT. This sequence encodes CASSQLRGLESKLFF.

The rearrangement uses TRBV4-1 and TRBJ2-3; 8 bases fit TRBD2. Germline V CDR1 and CDR2: MGHRA, YSYEKL. This CDR3 is built from 15 residues. V gave up 5 bases and J gave up 8 bases; unmatched junction bases: 12. The CDR3: CASSLLAGTPGTQYF. The CDR3 DNA reads TGCGCCAGCAGCTTATTAGCGGGGACCCCCGGTACGCAGTATTTT.

This clonotype was detected only a few times. In DNA form, the CDR3 reads TGTGCCAGCAGGGAACAGGGTAATGGCTACACCTTC. As protein: CASREQGNGYTF. The chain carries TRBV12-3 or TRBV12-4 and TRBJ1-2, with D tentatively TRBD1 (6 bases). V lost 6 bases to trimming and J lost 6 bases, with 11 bases between them. The CDR3 extends over 12 amino acids.

This clonotype occurred a few times. The V gene is TRBV11-1, the J gene TRBJ2-7; D not resolved. V was pared by 5 bases and J by 0 bases, with 11 bases between. The germline V gene encodes CDR1 SGHAT and CDR2 FQDESV (reference sequence). The CDR3 is 14 amino acids. CDR3 residues: CASSHRRSSYEQYF. CDR3 in DNA: TGTGCCAGCAGCCACCGGCGGAGCTCCTACGAGCAGTACTTC.

V is TRBV5-5 and J is TRBJ2-5; 8 bases match TRBD2. V was pared by 4 bases and J by 2 bases, with 7 bases of the junction left unmatched. Germline CDR1 reads SGHKS; CDR2 reads YYEKEE (reference sequence). This CDR3 has 15 amino acids. CDR3 sequence reads: CASSRGGTKQETQYF. DNA for the CDR3: TGTGCCAGCAGCCGGGGGGGGACGAAGCAAGAGACCCAGTACTTC.

The CDR3 sequence: CSATGLRDYNEQFF. The CDR3 nucleotides are TGCAGCGCTACCGGGTTACGAGATTACAATGAGCAGTTCTTC. The chain uses TRBV29-1 and TRBJ2-1; D not certain. The CDR3 consists of 14 residues. The germline V gene encodes CDR1 SQVTM and CDR2 ANQGSEA. Trimming removed 7 bases at V and 4 bases at J, with 17 bases between.

The V gene is TRBV25-1, the J gene TRBJ2-7; D is perhaps TRBD1 (6 bases). The CDR3 is 16 residues long. Germline V CDR1 and CDR2: MGHDK, SYGVNS. V was pared by 1 base and J by 6 bases, with 19 bases between. CDR3: CASSEFGRGSISEQYF. The CDR3 bases are TGTGCCAGCAGTGAATTCGGCAGGGGTTCGATAAGCGAGCAGTACTTC.

The rearrangement uses TRBV3-1 and TRBJ1-2; weak D call: TRBD1 (5 bases). This CDR3 comprises 16 residues. V was trimmed by 1 base and J by 2 bases, leaving 14 bases between them. Germline V CDR1 and CDR2: LGHDT, YNNKEL (reference sequence). The DNA of the CDR3 is TGTGCCAGCAGCCAAGGGGGGGTAGGGTTCAACTATGGCTACACCTTC. Protein: CASSQGGVGFNYGYTF.

The sample holds many counts of this clonotype. The chain uses TRBV15 and TRBJ1-4; D ambiguous. Per germline, CDR1 LNHNV and CDR2 YYDKDF (reference sequence). V shed 1 base and J shed 8 bases, with 8 bases lying between them. This CDR3 region has 13 residues. In DNA, the CDR3 is TGTGCCACCAGCAGAGCCGAGGAGGAAAAACTGTTTTTT. Translated: CATSRAEEEKLFF.

This clonotype appeared many times. V gene TRBV4-1 combines with J gene TRBJ2-3, with 7 bases aligning to TRBD2. The germline CDR1 and CDR2 sequences are MGHRA and YSYEKL. Losses at the gene ends were 5 bases for V and 2 bases for J; bases not matched to a gene: 10. This CDR3 has 16 residues. The chain's CDR3 is CASSSPGTTDTDTQYF. The CDR3 region has the DNA TGCGCCAGCAGCAGTCCCGGGACTACAGACACAGATACGCAGTATTTT.

This clonotype was seen more than once but under ten times. The V call is TRBV20-1, the J call TRBJ2-3; 8 nucleotides line up with TRBD2. There are 16 residues in the CDR3. The junction had 12 bases not matched to a gene; V was cut back by 6 bases and J by 1 base. Germline CDR1 and CDR2: DFQATT and SNEGSKA (reference sequence). The DNA of the CDR3 is TGCAGTGCCAACTTAGAACGCGGGAGGCGCACAGATACGCAGTATTTT. This gives the protein CSANLERGRRTDTQYF.

Only a few counts were recorded for this clonotype. The V call is TRBV21-1, the J call TRBJ2-5; the D segment call TRBD1 is taken from the table without a DNA check. TRBV21-1 represents a pseudogene. This CDR3 has 22 amino acids. DNA of the CDR3: TGTGCCAGCAGACCCCGGGACAGGGTGACCGACCCGCGACTCCAGGGCCCAGAGACCCAGTACTTC. As protein: CASRPRDRVTDPRLQGPETQYF.

In its sample, this clonotype was seen a few times. The chain employs TRBV20-1 and TRBJ2-4; 8 positions match TRBD1. With 0 bases clipped from V and 6 bases from J, the junction kept 4 bases outside the gene matches. The CDR3 loop spans 14 amino acids. Germline assignment: CDR1 DFQATT and CDR2 SNEGSKA (reference sequence). CDR3 nucleotide sequence: TGCAGTGCTAGAGATGTAGGACAGGGAAACATTCAGTACTTC. Its translation: CSARDVGQGNIQYF.

The chain links TRBV7-6 to TRBJ2-2, with D maybe TRBD2 (6 bases). The V gene lost 3 bases and the J gene lost 4 bases, with 9 bases spanning the gap. This CDR3 is 14 amino acids long. CDR1 is SGHVS and CDR2 is FNYEAQ in the germline V gene. The CDR3 loop reads CASSFLATTGELFF. The DNA of the CDR3 is TGTGCCAGCAGCTTTCTAGCGACCACCGGGGAGCTGTTTTTT.

Many counts were recorded for this clonotype. The chain is built from TRBV12-3 or TRBV12-4 and TRBJ1-5; D remains ambiguous. The CDR3 extends over 15 amino acids. Trimming pared 5 bases from V and 0 bases from J, leaving 11 bases between. CDR3 residues: CASSPTAYSNQPQHF. DNA of the CDR3: TGTGCCAGCAGTCCCACGGCGTATAGCAATCAGCCCCAGCATTTT.

The chain combines TRBV29-1 with TRBJ2-1; a possible D gene is TRBD2 (5 bases). Per the germline V gene, CDR1 is SQVTM and CDR2 is ANQGSEA. The V end lost 3 bases, the J end lost 4 bases, and 13 bases lay between the germline ends. The CDR3 spans 14 residues. The DNA of the CDR3 is TGCAGCGTTGATGGTCTAGCCATATACAATGAGCAGTTCTTC. It translates to CSVDGLAIYNEQFF.

The chain recombines TRBV4-1 with TRBJ2-1; TRBD2 is a possible D gene (5 bases). Germline values: CDR1 MGHRA, CDR2 YSYEKL. V was clipped by 1 base and J by 8 bases, with 9 bases between them. This CDR3 contains 13 residues. Here the CDR3 reads CASSQVSGHEQFF. CDR3 coding DNA: TGCGCCAGCAGCCAAGTGAGCGGCCATGAGCAGTTCTTC.

This clonotype was counted at least ten times. This chain links TRBV3-1 with TRBJ2-1; 12 bases match TRBD1. CDR3 length equals 14 residues. Per germline, CDR1 LGHDT and CDR2 YNNKEL (reference sequence). Unmatched junction bases numbered 3, after V lost 4 bases and J lost 8 bases. The CDR3 is CASSPWDRGHEQFF. The CDR3 DNA follows: TGTGCCAGCAGCCCATGGGACAGGGGGCATGAGCAGTTCTTC.

This clonotype has more than one count but fewer than ten. The chain combines TRBV12-3 or TRBV12-4 with TRBJ2-7; D not certain. The ends were cut back, 5 bases at V and 6 bases at J, with 14 bases in the middle. CDR3 length equals 13 residues. The CDR3 region is CASSPQGWSEQYF. The CDR3 region has the DNA TGTGCCAGCAGTCCGCAAGGGTGGAGCGAGCAGTACTTC.

The chain carries TRBV29-1 and TRBJ2-1; D is unclear. Trimming cost V 7 bases and J 1 base, with 11 bases left between them. The CDR3 totals 13 residues. The germline gives CDR1 SQVTM, CDR2 ANQGSEA. The CDR3 bases are TGCAGCGCTGCGCTTAGGTCCTACAATGAGCAGTTCTTC. Translated, it gives CSAALRSYNEQFF.